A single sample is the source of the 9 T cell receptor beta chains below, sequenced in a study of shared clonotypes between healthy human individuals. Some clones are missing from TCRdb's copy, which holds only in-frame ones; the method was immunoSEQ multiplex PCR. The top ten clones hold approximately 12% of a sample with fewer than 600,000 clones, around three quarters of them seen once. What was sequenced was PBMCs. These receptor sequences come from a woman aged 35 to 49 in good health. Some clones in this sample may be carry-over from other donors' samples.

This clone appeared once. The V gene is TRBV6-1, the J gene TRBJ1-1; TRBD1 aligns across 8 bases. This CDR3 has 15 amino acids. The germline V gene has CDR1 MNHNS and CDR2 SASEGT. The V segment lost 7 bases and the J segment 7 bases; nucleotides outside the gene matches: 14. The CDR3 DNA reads TGTGCCAGCACCCTACCGGGACAGGTGAAGGATGAAGCTTTCTTT. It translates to CASTLPGQVKDEAFF.

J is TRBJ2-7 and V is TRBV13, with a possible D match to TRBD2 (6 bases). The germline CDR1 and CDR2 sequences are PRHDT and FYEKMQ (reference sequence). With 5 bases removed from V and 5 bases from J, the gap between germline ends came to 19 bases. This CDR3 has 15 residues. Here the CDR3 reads CASSQQSGSLNEQYF. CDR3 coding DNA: TGTGCCAGCAGCCAACAGAGCGGGTCTCTGAACGAGCAGTACTTC.

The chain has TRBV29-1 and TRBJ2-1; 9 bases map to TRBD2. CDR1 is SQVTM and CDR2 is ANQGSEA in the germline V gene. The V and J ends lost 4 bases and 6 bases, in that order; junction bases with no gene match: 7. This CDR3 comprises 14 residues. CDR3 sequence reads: CSVATLAGSNEQFF. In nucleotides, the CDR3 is TGCAGCGTTGCAACCCTAGCGGGGTCCAATGAGCAGTTCTTC.

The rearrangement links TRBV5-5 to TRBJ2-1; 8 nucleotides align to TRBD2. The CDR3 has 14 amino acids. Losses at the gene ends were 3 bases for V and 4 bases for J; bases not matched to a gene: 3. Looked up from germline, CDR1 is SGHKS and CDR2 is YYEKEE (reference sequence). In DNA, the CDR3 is TGTGCCAGCAGCTCCGGACTAGCTTACAATGAGCAGTTCTTC. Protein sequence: CASSSGLAYNEQFF.

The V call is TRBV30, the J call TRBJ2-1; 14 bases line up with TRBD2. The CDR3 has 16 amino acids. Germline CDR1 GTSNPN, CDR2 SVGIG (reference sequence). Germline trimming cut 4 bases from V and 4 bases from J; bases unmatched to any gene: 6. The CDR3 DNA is TGTGCCTGGATAAAGGGACTAGCGGGAGAGTACAATGAGCAGTTCTTC. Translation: CAWIKGLAGEYNEQFF.

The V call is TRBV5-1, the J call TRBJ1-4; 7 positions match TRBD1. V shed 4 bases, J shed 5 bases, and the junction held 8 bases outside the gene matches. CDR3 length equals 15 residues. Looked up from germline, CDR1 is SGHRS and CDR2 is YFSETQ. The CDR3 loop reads CASSPRGQLNEKLFF. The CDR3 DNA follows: TGCGCCAGCAGCCCCCGGGGACAGCTAAATGAAAAACTGTTTTTT.

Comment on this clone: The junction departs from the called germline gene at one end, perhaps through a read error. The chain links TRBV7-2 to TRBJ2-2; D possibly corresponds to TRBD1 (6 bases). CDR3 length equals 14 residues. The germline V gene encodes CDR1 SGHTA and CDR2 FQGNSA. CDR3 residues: CASSPGAKTGELFF. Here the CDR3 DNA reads TGTGCCAGCAGCCCAGGGGCGAAAACCGGGGAGCTGTTTTTT.

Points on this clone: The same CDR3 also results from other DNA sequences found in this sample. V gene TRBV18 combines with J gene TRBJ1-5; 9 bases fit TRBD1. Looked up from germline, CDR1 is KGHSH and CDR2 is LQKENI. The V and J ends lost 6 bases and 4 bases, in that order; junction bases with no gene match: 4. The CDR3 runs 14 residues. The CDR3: CASSPTGGNQPQHF. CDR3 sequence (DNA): TGTGCCAGCTCCCCGACAGGGGGTAATCAGCCCCAGCATTTT.

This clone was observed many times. CDR3 in DNA: TGTGCCTGGAGCCAGGGGAGGGGGAACACTGAAGCTTTCTTT. This codes for CAWSQGRGNTEAFF. The chain combines TRBV30 with TRBJ1-1; TRBD1 might be the D (6 bases). The CDR3 spans 14 residues. Between the trimmed V and J ends, which lost 3 bases and 1 base, there was a span of 12 bases. Germline values: CDR1 GTSNPN, CDR2 SVGIG (reference sequence).